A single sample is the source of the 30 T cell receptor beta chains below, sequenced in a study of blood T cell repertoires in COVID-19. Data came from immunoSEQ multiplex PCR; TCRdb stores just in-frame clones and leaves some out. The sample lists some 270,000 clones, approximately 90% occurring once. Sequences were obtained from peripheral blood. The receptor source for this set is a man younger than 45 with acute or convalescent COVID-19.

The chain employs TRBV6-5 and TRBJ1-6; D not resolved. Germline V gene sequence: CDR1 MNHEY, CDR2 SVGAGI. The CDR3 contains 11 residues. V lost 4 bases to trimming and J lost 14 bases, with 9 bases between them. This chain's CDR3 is CASSSPYTLHF. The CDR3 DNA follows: TGTGCCAGCAGTTCCCCTTACACCCTCCACTTT.

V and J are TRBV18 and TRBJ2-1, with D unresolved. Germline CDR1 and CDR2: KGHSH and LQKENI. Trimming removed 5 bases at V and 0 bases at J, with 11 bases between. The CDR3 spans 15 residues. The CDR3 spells CASSKTGSSYNEQFF. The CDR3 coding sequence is TGTGCCAGCTCAAAAACTGGTAGCTCCTACAATGAGCAGTTCTTC.

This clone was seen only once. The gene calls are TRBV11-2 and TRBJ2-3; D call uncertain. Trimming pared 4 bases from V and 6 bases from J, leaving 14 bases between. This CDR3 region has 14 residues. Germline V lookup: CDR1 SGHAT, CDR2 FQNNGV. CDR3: CASSSKSGADTQYF. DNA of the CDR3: TGTGCCAGCAGCTCCAAATCAGGTGCGGATACGCAGTATTTT.

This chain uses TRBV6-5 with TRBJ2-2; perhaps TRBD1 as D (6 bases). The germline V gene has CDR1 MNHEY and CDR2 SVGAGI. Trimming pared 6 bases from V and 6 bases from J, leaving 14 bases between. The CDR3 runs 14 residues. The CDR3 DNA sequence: TGTGCCAGCAGCACACAGGGTACCGCCGGGGAGCTGTTTTTT. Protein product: CASSTQGTAGELFF.

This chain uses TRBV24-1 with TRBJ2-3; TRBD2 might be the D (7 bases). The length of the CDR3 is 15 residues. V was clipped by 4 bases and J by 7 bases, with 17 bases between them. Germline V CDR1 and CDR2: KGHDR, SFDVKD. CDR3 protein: CATSDSGGGTNTQYF. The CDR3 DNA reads TGTGCCACCAGTGACAGTGGGGGGGGCACCAATACGCAGTATTTT.

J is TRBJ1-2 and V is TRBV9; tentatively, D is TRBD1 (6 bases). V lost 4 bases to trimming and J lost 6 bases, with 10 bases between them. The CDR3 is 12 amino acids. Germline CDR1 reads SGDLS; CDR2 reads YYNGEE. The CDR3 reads CASSKTGDGYTF. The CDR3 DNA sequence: TGTGCCAGCAGCAAGACAGGCGATGGCTACACCTTC.

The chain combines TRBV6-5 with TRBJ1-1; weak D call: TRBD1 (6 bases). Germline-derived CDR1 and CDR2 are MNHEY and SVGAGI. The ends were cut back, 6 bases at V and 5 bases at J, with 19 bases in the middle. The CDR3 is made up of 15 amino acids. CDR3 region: CASSGAQGLITEAFF. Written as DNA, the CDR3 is TGTGCCAGCAGCGGTGCACAGGGATTGATAACTGAAGCTTTCTTT.

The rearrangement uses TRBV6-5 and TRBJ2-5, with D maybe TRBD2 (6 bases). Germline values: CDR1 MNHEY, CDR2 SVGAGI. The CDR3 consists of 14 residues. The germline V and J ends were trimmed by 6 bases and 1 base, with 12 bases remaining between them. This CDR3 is CASREGSAQETQYF. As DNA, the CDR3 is TGTGCCAGCAGGGAGGGGTCGGCCCAAGAGACCCAGTACTTC.

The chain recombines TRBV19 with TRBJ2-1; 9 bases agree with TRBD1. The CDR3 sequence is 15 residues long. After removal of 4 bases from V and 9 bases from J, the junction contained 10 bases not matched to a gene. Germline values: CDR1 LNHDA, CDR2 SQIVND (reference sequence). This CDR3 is CASSRAGTGNIEQFF. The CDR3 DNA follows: TGTGCCAGTAGTAGAGCAGGGACAGGGAACATTGAGCAGTTCTTC.

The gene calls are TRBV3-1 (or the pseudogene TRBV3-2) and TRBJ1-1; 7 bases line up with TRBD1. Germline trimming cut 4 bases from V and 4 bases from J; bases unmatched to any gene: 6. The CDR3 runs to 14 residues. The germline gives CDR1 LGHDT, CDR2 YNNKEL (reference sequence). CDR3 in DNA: TGTGCCAGCAGCCGCGACAGGGTCGGCACTGAAGCTTTCTTT. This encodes CASSRDRVGTEAFF.

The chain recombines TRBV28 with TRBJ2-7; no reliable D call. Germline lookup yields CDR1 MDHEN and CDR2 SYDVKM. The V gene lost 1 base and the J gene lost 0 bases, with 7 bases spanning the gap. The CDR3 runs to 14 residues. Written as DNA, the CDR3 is TGTGCCAGCAGTTTATCCAGTCTCTCCTACGAGCAGTACTTC. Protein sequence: CASSLSSLSYEQYF.

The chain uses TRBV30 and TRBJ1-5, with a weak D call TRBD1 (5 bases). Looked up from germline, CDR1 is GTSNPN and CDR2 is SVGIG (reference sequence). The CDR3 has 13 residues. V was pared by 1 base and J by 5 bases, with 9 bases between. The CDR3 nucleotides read TGTGCCTGGAGTGCACAGGCTTATCAGCCCCAGCATTTT. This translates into CAWSAQAYQPQHF.

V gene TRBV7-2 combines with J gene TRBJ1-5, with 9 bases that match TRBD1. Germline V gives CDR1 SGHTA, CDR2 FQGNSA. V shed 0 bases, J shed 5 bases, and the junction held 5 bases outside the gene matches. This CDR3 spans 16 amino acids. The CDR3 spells CASSLAAGQGYQPQHF. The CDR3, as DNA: TGTGCCAGCAGCTTAGCAGCGGGACAGGGTTATCAGCCCCAGCATTTT.

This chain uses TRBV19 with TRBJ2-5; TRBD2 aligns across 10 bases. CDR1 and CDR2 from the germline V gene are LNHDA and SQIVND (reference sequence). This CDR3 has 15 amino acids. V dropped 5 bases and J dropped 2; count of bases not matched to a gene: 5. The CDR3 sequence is CASSFLAGGQETQYF. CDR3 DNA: TGTGCCAGTAGTTTTTTAGCGGGGGGACAAGAGACCCAGTACTTC.

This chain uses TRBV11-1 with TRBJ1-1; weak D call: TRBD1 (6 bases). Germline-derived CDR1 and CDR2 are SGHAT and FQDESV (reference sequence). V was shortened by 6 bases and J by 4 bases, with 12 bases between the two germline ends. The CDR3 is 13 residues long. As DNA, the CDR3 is TGTGCCAGCAGTCCGGACAGAACCACTGAAGCTTTCTTT. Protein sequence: CASSPDRTTEAFF.

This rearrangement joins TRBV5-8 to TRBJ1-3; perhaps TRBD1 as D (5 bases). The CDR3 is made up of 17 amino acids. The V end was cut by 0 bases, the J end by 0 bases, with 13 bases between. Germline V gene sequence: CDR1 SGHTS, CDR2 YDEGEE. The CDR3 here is CASSLGGRTYSGNTIYF. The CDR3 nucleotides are TGTGCCAGCAGCTTGGGGGGCAGGACCTACTCTGGAAACACCATATATTTT. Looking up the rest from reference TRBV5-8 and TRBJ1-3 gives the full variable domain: EAGVTQSPTHLIKTRGQQATLRCSPISGHTSVYWYQQALGLGLQFLLWYDEGEERNRGNFPPRFSGRQFPNYSSELNVNALELEDSALYLCASSLGGRTYSGNTIYFGEGSWLTVV.

The CDR3 region has the DNA TGTGCCAGTAGCTGGACAGGGGGCGCGGACACTGAAGCTTTCTTT. This codes for CASSWTGGADTEAFF. The chain is built from TRBV19 and TRBJ1-1, with 11 bases fitting TRBD1. J gave up 3 bases and V 6 bases, and 6 bases lay outside the gene matches. The CDR3 sequence is 15 residues long. CDR1 LNHDA and CDR2 SQIVND come from the germline V gene (reference sequence).

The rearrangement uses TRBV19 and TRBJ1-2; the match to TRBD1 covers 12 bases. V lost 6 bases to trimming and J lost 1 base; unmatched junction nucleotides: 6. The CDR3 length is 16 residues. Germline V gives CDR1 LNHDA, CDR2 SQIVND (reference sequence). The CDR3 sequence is CASRTGTGGGNYGYTF. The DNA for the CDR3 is TGTGCCAGTAGAACCGGGACAGGGGGCGGTAACTATGGCTACACCTTC.

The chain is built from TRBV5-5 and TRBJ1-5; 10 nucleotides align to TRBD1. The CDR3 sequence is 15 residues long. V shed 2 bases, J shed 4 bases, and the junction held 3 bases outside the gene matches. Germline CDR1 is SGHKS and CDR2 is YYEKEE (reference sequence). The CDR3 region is CASSLRQGANQPQHF. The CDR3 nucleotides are TGTGCCAGCAGCTTACGACAGGGGGCAAATCAGCCCCAGCATTTT.

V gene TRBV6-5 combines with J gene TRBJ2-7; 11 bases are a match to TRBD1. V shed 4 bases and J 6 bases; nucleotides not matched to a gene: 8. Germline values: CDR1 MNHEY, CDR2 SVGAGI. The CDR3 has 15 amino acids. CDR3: CASSSVGTGGREQYF. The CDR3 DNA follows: TGTGCCAGCAGTTCGGTTGGGACAGGGGGTCGCGAGCAGTACTTC.

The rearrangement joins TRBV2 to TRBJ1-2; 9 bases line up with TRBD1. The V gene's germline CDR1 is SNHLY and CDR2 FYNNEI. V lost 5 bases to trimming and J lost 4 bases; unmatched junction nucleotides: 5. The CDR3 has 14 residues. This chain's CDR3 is CASSQQGAGYGYTF. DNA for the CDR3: TGTGCCAGCAGTCAACAGGGGGCCGGCTATGGCTACACCTTC.

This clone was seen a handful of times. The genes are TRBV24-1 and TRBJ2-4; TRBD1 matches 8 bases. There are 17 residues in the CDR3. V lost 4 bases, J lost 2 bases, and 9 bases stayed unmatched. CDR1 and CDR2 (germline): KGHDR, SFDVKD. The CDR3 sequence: CATSDPQGVGTKNIQYF. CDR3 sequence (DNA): TGTGCCACCAGTGACCCACAGGGGGTAGGGACCAAAAACATTCAGTACTTC.

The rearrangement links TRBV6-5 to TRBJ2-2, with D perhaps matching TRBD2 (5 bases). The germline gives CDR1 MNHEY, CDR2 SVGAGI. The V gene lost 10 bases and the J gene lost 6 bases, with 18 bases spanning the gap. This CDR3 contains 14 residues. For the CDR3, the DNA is TGTGCCACGGTCCCGGGGAGTTTCTCCGGGGAGCTGTTTTTT. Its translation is CATVPGSFSGELFF.

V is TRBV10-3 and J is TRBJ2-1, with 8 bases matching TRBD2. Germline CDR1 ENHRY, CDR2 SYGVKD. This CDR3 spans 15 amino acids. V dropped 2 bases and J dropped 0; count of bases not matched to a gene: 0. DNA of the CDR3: TGTGCCATCAGTGAGACTAGCGGCTCCTACAATGAGCAGTTCTTC. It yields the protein CAISETSGSYNEQFF.

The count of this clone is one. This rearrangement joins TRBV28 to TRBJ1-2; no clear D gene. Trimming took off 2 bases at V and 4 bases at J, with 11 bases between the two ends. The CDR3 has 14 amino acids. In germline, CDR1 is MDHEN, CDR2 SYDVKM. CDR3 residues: CASSLSDGTYGYTF. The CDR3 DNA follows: TGTGCCAGCAGTTTAAGCGACGGCACCTATGGCTACACCTTC.

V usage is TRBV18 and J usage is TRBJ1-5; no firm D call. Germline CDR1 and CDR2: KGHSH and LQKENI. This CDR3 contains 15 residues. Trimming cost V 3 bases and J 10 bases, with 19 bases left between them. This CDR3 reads CASSPYTDAINPQHF. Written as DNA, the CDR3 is TGTGCCAGCTCACCGTACACAGATGCAATCAACCCCCAGCATTTT.

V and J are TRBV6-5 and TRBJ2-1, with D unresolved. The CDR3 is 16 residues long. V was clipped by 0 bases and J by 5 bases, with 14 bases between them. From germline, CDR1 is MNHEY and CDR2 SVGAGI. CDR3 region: CASSYSTPTIDNEQFF. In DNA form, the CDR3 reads TGTGCCAGCAGTTACTCGACTCCAACTATAGACAATGAGCAGTTCTTC.

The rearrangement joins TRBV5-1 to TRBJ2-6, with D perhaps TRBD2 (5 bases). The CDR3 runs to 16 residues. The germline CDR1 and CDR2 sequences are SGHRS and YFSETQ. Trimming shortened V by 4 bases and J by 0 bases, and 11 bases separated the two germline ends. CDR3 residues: CASSAGLSSGANVLTF. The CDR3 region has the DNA TGCGCCAGCAGCGCGGGTCTGTCCTCTGGGGCCAACGTCCTGACTTTC.

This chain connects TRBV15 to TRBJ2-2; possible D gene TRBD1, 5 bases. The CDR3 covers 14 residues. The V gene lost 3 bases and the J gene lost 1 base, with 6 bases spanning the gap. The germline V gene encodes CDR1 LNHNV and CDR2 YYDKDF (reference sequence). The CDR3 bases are TGTGCCACCAGCAGGCAGGGGAACACCGGGGAGCTGTTTTTT. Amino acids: CATSRQGNTGELFF.

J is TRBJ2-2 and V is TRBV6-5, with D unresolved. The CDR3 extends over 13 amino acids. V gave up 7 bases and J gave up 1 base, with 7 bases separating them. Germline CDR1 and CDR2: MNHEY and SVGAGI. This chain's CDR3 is CASMGQNTGELFF. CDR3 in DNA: TGTGCCAGCATGGGCCAGAACACCGGGGAGCTGTTTTTT.